The 5 T cell receptor beta chains below come from one sample, sequenced in a study of T-cell memory formation after mild COVID-19. TCRdb re-called the 5' RACE reads with MiXCR, one entry per CDR3 protein. The sample records 350,000 to 450,000 distinct CDR3 sequences, around 24% being singletons. The sequencing input was PBMCs or a T cell subset sorted from them (not recorded which). These receptor sequences come from an adult woman who had mild COVID-19 (a few samples of this study predate the infection). Cell type and time point are not known.

J is TRBJ2-3 and V is TRBV11-2, with 15 bases lining up with TRBD2. V was clipped by 5 bases and J by 3 bases; unmatched bases: 6. This CDR3 is built from 17 residues. CDR1 and CDR2 from the germline V gene are SGHAT and FQNNGV. In DNA form, the CDR3 reads TGTGCCAGCAGCCTTGGGACTAGCGGGGGGTGGACAGATACGCAGTATTTT. It yields the protein CASSLGTSGGWTDTQYF.

The chain employs TRBV30 and TRBJ2-3; 10 nucleotides agree with TRBD2. Trimming took 4 bases from V and 6 from J; bases not matched to a gene: 1. Germline V CDR1 and CDR2: GTSNPN, SVGIG (reference sequence). The CDR3 is 12 amino acids. CDR3 sequence: CAWTSGGDTQYF. The CDR3 region has the DNA TGTGCCTGGACTAGCGGGGGTGATACGCAGTATTTT.

The chain employs TRBV4-2 and TRBJ2-7; D is unclear. The V gene lost 2 bases and the J gene lost 2 bases, with 16 bases spanning the gap. Per germline, CDR1 LGHNA and CDR2 YNFKEQ. CDR3 size: 16 residues. The CDR3: CASSQRSDESAYEQYF. The CDR3 nucleotides read TGTGCCAGCAGCCAACGCTCGGACGAATCCGCCTACGAGCAGTACTTC.

The rearrangement joins TRBV20-1 to TRBJ1-4; a weak D match, TRBD1 (6 bases). CDR1 is DFQATT, CDR2 SNEGSKA, per germline (reference sequence). The CDR3 is made up of 17 amino acids. V was clipped by 0 bases and J by 4 bases, with 18 bases between them. For the CDR3, the DNA is TGCAGTGCTAGAGATGGGCTACGGGACACCCATAATGAAAAACTGTTTTTT. This codes for CSARDGLRDTHNEKLFF.

This clonotype showed up just a few times. J is TRBJ2-5 and V is TRBV5-1; D is undetermined. Germline assignment: CDR1 SGHRS and CDR2 YFSETQ. Trimming shortened V by 4 bases and J by 4 bases, and 5 bases separated the two germline ends. The CDR3 has 11 amino acids. CDR3 sequence (DNA): TGCGCCAGCAGCAATCTAGAGACCCAGTACTTC. Protein product: CASSNLETQYF.